This TCR beta chain was profiled in a study of PD-L1 blockade in urothelial cancer. Study in general: Earlier, patients had received 0 to 3 chemotherapy regimens. Across blood samples, T cells had a median count of around 150,000.

Stated time point: pretreatment peripheral blood. There are 13 residues in the CDR3. V was trimmed by 5 bases and J by 6 bases, leaving 13 bases between them. Germline V CDR1 and CDR2: MRHNA, SNTAGT. Only in-frame clones appear in the TCRdb table, and some are missing; sequencing was by immunoSEQ multiplex PCR. The sample carries roughly 77,000 clones, about 83% recorded once. This rearrangement joins TRBV6-4 to TRBJ1-2; possibly TRBD1 for D (6 bases). The receptor was derived from a woman in her seventies with urothelial cancer. The sample here was PBMCs, taken around atezolizumab (anti-PD-L1) treatment. CDR3 sequence (DNA): TGTGCCAGCAGTCCCGAACAGGGAGATGGCTACACCTTC. Its protein product is CASSPEQGDGYTF.